Below are 3 T cell receptor beta chains sequenced from a single sample in a study of response to subunit inactivated influenza vaccine. TCRdb ran MiXCR on the RT-PCR reads and lists one entry per CDR3 protein. The data show 800,000 or so distinct CDR3 sequences, with 21% seen just once and roughly 10% held by the top ten. This material consisted of PBMCs from blood, taken 4 to 6 days after vaccination. Receptors were obtained from a man between 50 and 59 years old who received an inactivated influenza vaccine.

The V gene is TRBV5-1, the J gene TRBJ2-6; D gene uncertain. The CDR3 runs 15 residues. Germline V gene sequence: CDR1 SGHRS, CDR2 YFSETQ. V lost 4 bases, J lost 0 bases, and 8 bases lay in between. DNA of the CDR3: TGCGCCAGCAGCCTAACTTACTCTGGGGCCAACGTCCTGACTTTC. Translation gives CASSLTYSGANVLTF. The full variable domain, with the rest looked up from reference TRBV5-1 and TRBJ2-6, is KAGVTQTPRYLIKTRGQQVTLSCSPISGHRSVSWYQQTPGQGLQFLFEYFSETQRNKGNFPGRFSGRQFSNSRSEMNVSTLELGDSALYLCASSLTYSGANVLTFGAGSRLTVL.

The chain is built from TRBV7-9 and TRBJ1-2; D remains ambiguous. The CDR3 runs 15 residues. V dropped 3 bases and J dropped 4 bases, with 15 bases sitting between them. Germline loops: CDR1 SEHNR, CDR2 FQNEAQ (reference sequence). In nucleotides, the CDR3 is TGTGCCAGCAGCTTCCCCCACAGAGAAGCCTATGGCTACACCTTC. It is translated as CASSFPHREAYGYTF.

This clonotype showed up just a few times. The V and J genes are TRBV6-1 and TRBJ2-7; maybe TRBD1 (5 bases). In germline, CDR1 is MNHNS, CDR2 SASEGT. The CDR3 spans 13 residues. The V end lost 6 bases, the J end lost 2 bases, and 11 bases lay between the germline ends. The CDR3 region is CASRQGTAYEQYF. The CDR3 nucleotides read TGTGCCAGCAGGCAGGGCACCGCCTACGAGCAGTACTTC.